The clone carrying this T cell receptor (beta chain) is a singleton in its sample. The sample originates from a study of blood T cell repertoires in COVID-19. About the study: Both acute and convalescent COVID-19 samples were obtained from the United States, Italy and Spain. Nucleic acid was either cDNA or gDNA, and it came from T cells, B-cell-depleted T cells, or PBMCs.

This CDR3 contains 10 residues. Under the authors' procedure: It was from reference gene primer amplification that nucleated cell counts were estimated. Sequencing was performed with immunoSEQ multiplex PCR; in TCRdb, only in-frame clones are kept and a portion is missing. V and J calls and clone size are those listed in that table; D and trimming were worked out from the DNA. The table has roughly 80,000 clones, about nine tenths seen once. The chain is built from TRBV1 and TRBJ2-3; the table's D gene call, TRBD2, was not cross checked with the DNA. TRBV1 is a pseudogene segment. This clonotype originated in a woman of 80 years or more with acute or convalescent COVID-19. The sample comprised peripheral blood. The CDR3, as DNA: TGCACCATCGGGGCAGATACGCAGTATTTT. This gives the protein CTIGADTQYF.